This T cell receptor (beta chain) was found in a study of cytomegalovirus exposure and HLA in healthy donors. Whole-study results and caveats: The Asian-associated ancestry cluster reportedly had fewer N-insertions than the approximately 630-donor mean in a later analysis. TCR beta V- and J-gene trimming, according to a later analysis, was linked to a missense DCLRE1C variant. In vitro checks showed that a few CMV-associated chains really do target CMV antigens.

These donors, healthy bone marrow donors, were studied. With 60 Vbeta and 13 Jbeta primers, the PCR was carried out. Produced via immunoSEQ multiplex PCR; TCRdb's table is partial and in-frame only. The listing contains some 130,000 clones. Germline V gene lookup returns CDR1 LGHNA and CDR2 YNFKEQ. Trimming removed 3 bases from V and 4 bases from J; junction bases left unmatched: 8. The CDR3 contains 16 residues. Worth noting for this clone: Its target is unknown.

The chain recombines TRBV4-2 with TRBJ2-5; 10 bases line up with TRBD1. Sequencing was carried out using PBMCs. This receptor was taken from a woman aged 60 to 75 in good health and CMV-seronegative. The CDR3 sequence is CASSHYGTGEGETQYF. CDR3 DNA sequence: TGTGCCAGCAGCCATTACGGGACAGGGGAAGGAGAGACCCAGTACTTC.